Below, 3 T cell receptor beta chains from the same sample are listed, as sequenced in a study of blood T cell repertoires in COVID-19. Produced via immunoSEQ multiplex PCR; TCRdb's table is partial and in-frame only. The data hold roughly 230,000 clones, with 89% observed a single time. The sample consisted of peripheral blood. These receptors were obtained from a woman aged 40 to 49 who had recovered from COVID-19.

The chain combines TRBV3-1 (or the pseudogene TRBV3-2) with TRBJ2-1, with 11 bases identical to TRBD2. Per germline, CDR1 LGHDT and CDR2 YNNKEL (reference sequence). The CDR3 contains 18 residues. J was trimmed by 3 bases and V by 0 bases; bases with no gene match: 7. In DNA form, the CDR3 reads TGTGCCAGCAGCCAAGATCTGCCGGGACTAGCGGTCTACAATGAGCAGTTCTTC. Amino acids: CASSQDLPGLAVYNEQFF.

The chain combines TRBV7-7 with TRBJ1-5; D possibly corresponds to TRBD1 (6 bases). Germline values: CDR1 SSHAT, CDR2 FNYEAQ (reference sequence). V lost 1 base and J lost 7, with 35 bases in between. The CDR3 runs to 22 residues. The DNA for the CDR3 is TGTGCCAGCAGCTTAGTTTCTCCCCCCCCTGTCGGACAGCTCCAGCAGGGGCAGCCCCAGCATTTT. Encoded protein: CASSLVSPPPVGQLQQGQPQHF.

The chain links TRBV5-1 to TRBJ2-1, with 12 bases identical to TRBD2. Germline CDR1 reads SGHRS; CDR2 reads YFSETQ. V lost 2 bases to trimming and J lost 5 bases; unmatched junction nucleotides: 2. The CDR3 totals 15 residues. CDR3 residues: CASSLGTSGHNEQFF. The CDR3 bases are TGCGCCAGCAGCTTAGGGACTAGCGGGCACAATGAGCAGTTCTTC.